Listed here is a single TCR beta chain. Its specificity is unknown. Expressed TCRB transcripts were sequenced after all isolated RNA was converted to cDNA. TCRdb's table, derived via immunoSEQ multiplex PCR, lists solely in-frame clones and lacks some. Among 860,000 or so clones listed, 15% to 20% were seen once. The sample originates from a study of beta chain features in type 1 diabetes. Study results and caveats: Shortening that was moderate but significant affected the TCRB CDR3s of Type 1 diabetes patients in all four CD4+ subsets. There was no resolution here of whether HLA type influences TCRB rearrangement. For patients, the naive, central memory and Treg TCRB repertoires appeared more alike than for healthy donors.

Populations isolated by sorting all had purity greater than 95%. The clonotype originates from a woman aged 18-29 years in good health. The sequenced sample was naive CD4+ T cells from blood.

CDR3 in amino acids: CASSLVSGEQFF. In DNA form, the CDR3 reads TGTGCCAGCAGCTTAGTTTCGGGTGAGCAGTTCTTC. The V and J genes are TRBV7-8 and TRBJ2-1; no clear D gene. The germline V and J ends were trimmed by 1 base and 9 bases, with 7 bases remaining between them. The CDR3 sequence is 12 residues long. Per germline, CDR1 SGHVS and CDR2 FQNEAQ. Full variable domain (outside the CDR3, taken from reference TRBV7-8 and TRBJ2-1): GAGVSQSPRYKVAKRGQDVALRCDPISGHVSLFWYQQALGQGPEFLTYFQNEAQLDKSGLPSDRFFAERPEGSVSTLKIQRTQQEDSAVYLCASSLVSGEQFFGPGTRLTVL.